This T cell receptor (beta chain) is drawn from a study of shared clonotypes between healthy human individuals. Study in general: For every donor, three CD4 naive, three CD4 memory, two CD8 naive and one CD8 memory plates were used.

Original handling: Junction-only sequences produced by ImmunoSEQ had no quality scores, so filtering differed. Measured with immunoSEQ multiplex PCR; TCRdb has only the in-frame clones, and not every one. V and J calls and clone size follow that table, whereas D and trimming were derived from the DNA. The data contain over 2 million clones, 85% to 95% of them seen just once; the ten biggest clones take up more than 0.1%. After removal of 3 bases from V and 1 base from J, the junction contained 7 bases not matched to a gene. Germline values: CDR1 MNHNS, CDR2 SASEGT. This CDR3 spans 16 amino acids. Sequenced sample: naive CD4+ T cells sorted from blood. Subset noted: CD45RA+ positively selected. The clonotype comes from a young man in good health. The V gene is TRBV6-1, the J gene TRBJ2-7; 9 bases line up with TRBD1. CDR3 DNA: TGTGCCAGCAGTGATAGGGACAGGGAGCTTTCCTACGAGCAGTACTTC. Encoded protein: CASSDRDRELSYEQYF.